This note documents a single T cell receptor (beta chain) sequence. No antigen is known for it. This CDR3 spans 15 amino acids. Trimming left V 1 base short and J 2 bases short, with 14 bases between. Germline CDR1 and CDR2: DFQATT and SNEGSKA (reference sequence). The sample is drawn from a study of metastatic and nonmetastatic thyroid tumors. In the study overall: Repertoires from malignant and benign thyroid patients were compared across blood and tumor or nodule tissue. Study-wide points: Patients with malignant thyroid tumors reportedly had significantly higher TCR beta diversity than those with benign nodules, in blood and tumor.

Authors' methods: The distant-metastasis classifier for papillary thyroid cancer was built from CDR3 differences across clinicopathological groups. TCRdb re-clonotyped the PCR reads through MiXCR. It is TCRdb's table, rather than the study itself, that gives the V and J calls and clone size. Of 18,000 or so clones in the sample, 25% to 35% were seen once. No patient had received any treatment before thyroid surgery. Sequenced input: tumor tissue. The J gene is TRBJ1-2, the V gene TRBV20-1; weak D call: TRBD1 (6 bases). This receptor was obtained from a female donor with papillary thyroid cancer or a benign thyroid nodule (not recorded which). Some clones in this sample may be carry-over from other donors' samples. The CDR3 protein is CSARAPRGANYGYTF. Written as DNA, the CDR3 is TGCAGTGCTAGAGCCCCGAGGGGGGCGAACTATGGCTACACCTTC.